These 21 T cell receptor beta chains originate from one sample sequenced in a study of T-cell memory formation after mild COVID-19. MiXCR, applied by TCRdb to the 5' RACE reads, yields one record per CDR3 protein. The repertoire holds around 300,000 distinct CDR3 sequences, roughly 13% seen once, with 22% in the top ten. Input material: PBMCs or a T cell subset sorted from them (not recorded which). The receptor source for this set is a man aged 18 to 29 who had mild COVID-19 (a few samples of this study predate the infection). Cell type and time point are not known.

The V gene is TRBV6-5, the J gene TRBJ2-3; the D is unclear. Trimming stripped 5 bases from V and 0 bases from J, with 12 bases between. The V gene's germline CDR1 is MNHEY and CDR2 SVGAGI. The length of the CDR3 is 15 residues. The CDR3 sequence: CASSHLGYSTDTQYF. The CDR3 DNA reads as TGTGCCAGCAGTCACCTGGGGTATAGCACAGATACGCAGTATTTT.

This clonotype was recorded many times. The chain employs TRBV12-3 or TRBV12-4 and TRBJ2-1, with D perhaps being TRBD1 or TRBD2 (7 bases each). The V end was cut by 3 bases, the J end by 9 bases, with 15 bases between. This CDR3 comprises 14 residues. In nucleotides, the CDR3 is TGTGCCAGCAGTTTCGGGGGGTACAGGGGTGAGCAGTTCTTC. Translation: CASSFGGYRGEQFF.

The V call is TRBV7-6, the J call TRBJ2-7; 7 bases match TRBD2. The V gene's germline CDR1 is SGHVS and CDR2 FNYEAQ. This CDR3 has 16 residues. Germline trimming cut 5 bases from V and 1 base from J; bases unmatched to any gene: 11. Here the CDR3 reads CASSQGPGRESYEQYF. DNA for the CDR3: TGTGCCAGCAGCCAGGGACCAGGGAGGGAATCCTACGAGCAGTACTTC.

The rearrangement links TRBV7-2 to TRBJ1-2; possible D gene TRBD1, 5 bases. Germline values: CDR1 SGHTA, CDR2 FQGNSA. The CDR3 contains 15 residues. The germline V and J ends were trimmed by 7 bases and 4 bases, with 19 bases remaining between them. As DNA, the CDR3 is TGTGCCAGCAACCCCCAGGGAGACCGTCCCTATGGCTACACCTTC. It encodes CASNPQGDRPYGYTF.

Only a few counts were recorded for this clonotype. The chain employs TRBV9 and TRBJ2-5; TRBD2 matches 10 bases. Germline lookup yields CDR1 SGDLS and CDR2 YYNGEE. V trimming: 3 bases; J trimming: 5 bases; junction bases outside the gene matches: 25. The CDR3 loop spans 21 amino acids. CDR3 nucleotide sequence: TGTGCCAGCAGCGCCCCTCGGGTCGGAATAGCGGGGGGTATTTCAGCGGAGACCCAGTACTTC. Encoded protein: CASSAPRVGIAGGISAETQYF.

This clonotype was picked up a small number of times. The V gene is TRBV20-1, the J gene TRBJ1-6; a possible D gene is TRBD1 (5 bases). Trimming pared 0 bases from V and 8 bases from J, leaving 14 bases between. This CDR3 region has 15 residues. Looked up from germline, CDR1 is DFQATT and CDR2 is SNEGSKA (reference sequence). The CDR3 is CSARDGQGLHSPLHF. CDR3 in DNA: TGCAGTGCTAGAGATGGGCAGGGCCTGCATTCACCCCTCCACTTT.

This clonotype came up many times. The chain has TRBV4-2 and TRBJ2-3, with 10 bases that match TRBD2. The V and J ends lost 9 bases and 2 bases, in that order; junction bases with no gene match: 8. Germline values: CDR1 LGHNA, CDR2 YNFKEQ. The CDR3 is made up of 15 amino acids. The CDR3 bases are TGTGCCAGTAATCTAGGACTAGCGGACACAGATACGCAGTATTTT. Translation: CASNLGLADTDTQYF.

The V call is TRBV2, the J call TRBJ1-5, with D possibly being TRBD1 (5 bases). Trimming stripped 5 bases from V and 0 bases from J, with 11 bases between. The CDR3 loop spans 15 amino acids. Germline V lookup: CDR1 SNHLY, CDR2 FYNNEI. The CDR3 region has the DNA TGTGCCAGCAGTAAGGACATAATTAGCAATCAGCCCCAGCATTTT. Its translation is CASSKDIISNQPQHF.

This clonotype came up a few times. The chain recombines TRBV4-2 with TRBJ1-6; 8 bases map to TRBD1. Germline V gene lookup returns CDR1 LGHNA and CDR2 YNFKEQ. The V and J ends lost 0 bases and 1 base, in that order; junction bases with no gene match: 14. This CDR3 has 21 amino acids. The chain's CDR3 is CASSQDQFGQGFRSYNSPLHF. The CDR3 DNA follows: TGTGCCAGCAGCCAAGATCAGTTCGGACAGGGCTTTAGGTCCTATAATTCACCCCTCCACTTT.

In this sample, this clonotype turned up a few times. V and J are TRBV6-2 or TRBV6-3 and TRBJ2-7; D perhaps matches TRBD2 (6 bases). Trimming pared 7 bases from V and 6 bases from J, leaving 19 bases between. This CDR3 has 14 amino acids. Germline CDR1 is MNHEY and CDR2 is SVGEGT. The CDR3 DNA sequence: TGTGCCAGCACCATCAGCCCGGAGGGGTCCGAGCAGTACTTC. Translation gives CASTISPEGSEQYF.

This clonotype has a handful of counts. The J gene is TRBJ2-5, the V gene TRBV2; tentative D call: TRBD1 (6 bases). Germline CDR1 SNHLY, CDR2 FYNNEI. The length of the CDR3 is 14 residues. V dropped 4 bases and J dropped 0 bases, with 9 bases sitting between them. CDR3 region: CASSGGPYQETQYF. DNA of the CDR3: TGTGCCAGCAGTGGGGGGCCATACCAAGAGACCCAGTACTTC. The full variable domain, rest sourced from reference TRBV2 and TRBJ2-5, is EPEVTQTPSHQVTQMGQEVILRCVPISNHLYFYWYRQILGQKVEFLVSFYNNEISEKSEIFDDQFSVERPDGSNFTLKIRSTKLEDSAMYFCASSGGPYQETQYFGPGTRLLVL.

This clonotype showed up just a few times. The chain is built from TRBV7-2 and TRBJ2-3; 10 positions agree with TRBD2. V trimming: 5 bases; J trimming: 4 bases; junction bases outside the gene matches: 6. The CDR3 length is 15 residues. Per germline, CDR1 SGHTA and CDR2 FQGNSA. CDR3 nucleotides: TGTGCCAGCAGCCTGGTAGCGGGGGGCCCAGATACGCAGTATTTT. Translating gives CASSLVAGGPDTQYF.

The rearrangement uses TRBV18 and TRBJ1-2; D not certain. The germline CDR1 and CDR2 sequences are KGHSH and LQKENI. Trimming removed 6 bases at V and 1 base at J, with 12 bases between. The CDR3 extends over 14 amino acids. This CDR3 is CASSLTDLNYGYTF. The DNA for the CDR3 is TGTGCCAGCTCCCTTACGGACCTTAACTATGGCTACACCTTC.

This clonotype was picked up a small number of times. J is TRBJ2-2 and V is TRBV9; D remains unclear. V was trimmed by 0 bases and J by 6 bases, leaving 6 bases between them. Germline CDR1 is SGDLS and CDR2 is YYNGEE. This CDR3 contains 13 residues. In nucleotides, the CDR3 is TGTGCCAGCAGCGTAGGGACCGCCGGGGAGCTGTTTTTT. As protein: CASSVGTAGELFF.

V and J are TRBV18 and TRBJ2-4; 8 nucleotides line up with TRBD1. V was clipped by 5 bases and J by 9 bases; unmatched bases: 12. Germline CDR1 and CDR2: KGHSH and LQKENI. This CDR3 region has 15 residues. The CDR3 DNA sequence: TGTGCCAGCTCAGGACAGGGTCTCCGAACGGCCATTCAGTACTTC. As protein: CASSGQGLRTAIQYF.

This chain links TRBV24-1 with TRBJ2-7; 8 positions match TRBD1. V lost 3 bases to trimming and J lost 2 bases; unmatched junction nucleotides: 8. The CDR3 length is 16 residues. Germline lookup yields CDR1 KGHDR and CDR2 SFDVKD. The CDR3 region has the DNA TGTGCCACCAGTGATGAGACAGGGGCCTTGACCTACGAGCAGTACGTC. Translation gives CATSDETGALTYEQYV.

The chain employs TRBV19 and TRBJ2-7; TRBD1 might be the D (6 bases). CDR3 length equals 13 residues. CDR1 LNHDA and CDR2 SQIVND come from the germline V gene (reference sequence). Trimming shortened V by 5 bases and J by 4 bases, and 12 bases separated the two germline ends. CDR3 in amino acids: CASSPGTTYEQYV. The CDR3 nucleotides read TGTGCCAGTAGTCCCGGGACAACTTACGAGCAGTACGTC.

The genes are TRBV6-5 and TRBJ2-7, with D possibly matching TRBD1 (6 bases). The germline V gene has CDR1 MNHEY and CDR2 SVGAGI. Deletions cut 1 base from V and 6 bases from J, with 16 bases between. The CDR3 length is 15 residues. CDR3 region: CASSYWTVGRSEQYF. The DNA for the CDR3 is TGTGCCAGCAGTTACTGGACAGTTGGCCGATCCGAGCAGTACTTC.

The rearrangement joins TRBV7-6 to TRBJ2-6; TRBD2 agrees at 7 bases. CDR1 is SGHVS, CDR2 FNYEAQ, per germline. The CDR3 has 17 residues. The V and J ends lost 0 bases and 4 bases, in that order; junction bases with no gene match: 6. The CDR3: CASSLADGRTGANVLTF. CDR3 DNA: TGTGCCAGCAGCTTAGCGGACGGGAGGACCGGGGCCAACGTCCTGACTTTC.

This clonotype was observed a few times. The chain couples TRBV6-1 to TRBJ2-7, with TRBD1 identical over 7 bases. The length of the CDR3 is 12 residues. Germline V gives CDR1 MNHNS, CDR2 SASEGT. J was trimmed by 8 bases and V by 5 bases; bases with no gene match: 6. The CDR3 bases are TGTGCCAGCAGTCGACAGGGACCTCAGCAGTACTTC. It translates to CASSRQGPQQYF.

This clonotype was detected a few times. The CDR3, as DNA: TGTGCCAGCAGCCCCGTACCCGGGGGGCGGGCAGATACGCAGTATTTT. It specifies CASSPVPGGRADTQYF. The gene calls are TRBV7-6 and TRBJ2-3; TRBD2 is a possible D gene (7 bases). In germline, CDR1 is SGHVS, CDR2 FNYEAQ. This CDR3 is 16 amino acids long. Trimming left V 5 bases short and J 4 bases short, with 19 bases between.